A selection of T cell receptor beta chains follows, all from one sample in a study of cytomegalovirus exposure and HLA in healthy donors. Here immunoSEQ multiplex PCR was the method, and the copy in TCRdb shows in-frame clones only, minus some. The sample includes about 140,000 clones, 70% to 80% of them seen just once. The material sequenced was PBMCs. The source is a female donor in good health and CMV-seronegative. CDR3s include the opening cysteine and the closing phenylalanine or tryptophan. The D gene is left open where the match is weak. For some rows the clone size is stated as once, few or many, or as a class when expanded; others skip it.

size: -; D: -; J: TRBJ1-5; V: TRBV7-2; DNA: TGTGCCAGCAGCCCAGGGGCAGATCTTAATCAGCCCCAGCATTTT; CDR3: CASSPGADLNQPQHF
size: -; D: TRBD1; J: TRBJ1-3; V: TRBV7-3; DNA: TGTGCCAGCAGCTCAGCTGGACAGGGGTACCGTGGAAACACCATATATTTT; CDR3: CASSSAGQGYRGNTIYF
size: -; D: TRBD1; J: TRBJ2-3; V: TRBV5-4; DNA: TGTGCCAGCAGCAGACAGGGGGTCGCAGATACGCAGTATTTT; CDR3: CASSRQGVADTQYF
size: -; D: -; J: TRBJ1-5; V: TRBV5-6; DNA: TGTGCCAGCAGCTTGGACGGTCTTAGCAATCAGCCCCAGCATTTT; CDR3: CASSLDGLSNQPQHF
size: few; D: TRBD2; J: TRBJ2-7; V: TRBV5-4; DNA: TGTGCCAGCAGCCCGAGCGGGGGGCGCTCCTACGAGCAGTACTTC; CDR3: CASSPSGGRSYEQYF
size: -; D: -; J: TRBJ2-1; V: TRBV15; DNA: TGTGCCACCAGCAGGGTCCTTAGTGAGCAGTTCTTC; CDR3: CATSRVLSEQFF
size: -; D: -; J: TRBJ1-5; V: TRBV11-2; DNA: TGTGCCAGCAGCCCCACGACAGGACGCAATCAGCCCCAGCATTTT; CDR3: CASSPTTGRNQPQHF
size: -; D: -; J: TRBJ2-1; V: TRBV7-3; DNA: TGTGCCAGCAGCTCCTCACCCGTCAGCGGTGAGCAGTTCTTC; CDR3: CASSSSPVSGEQFF
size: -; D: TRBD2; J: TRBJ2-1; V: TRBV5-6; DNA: TGTGCCAGCAGCTGGACTAGCGGGAGTGAGCAGTTCTTC; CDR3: CASSWTSGSEQFF
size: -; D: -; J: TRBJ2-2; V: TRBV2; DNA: TGTGCCAGCAGTGTCCCAGCGGGTCGTACCGGGGAGCTGTTTTTT; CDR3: CASSVPAGRTGELFF
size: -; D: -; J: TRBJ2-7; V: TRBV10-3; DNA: TGTGCCATCAGTGAGTCGCTGGGGGGCTACGAGCAGTACTTC; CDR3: CAISESLGGYEQYF
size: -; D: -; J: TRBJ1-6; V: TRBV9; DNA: TGTGCCAGCAGCGTAGCCGGGACCTATAATTCACCCCTCCACTTT; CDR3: CASSVAGTYNSPLHF
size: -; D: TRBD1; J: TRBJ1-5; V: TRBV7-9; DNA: TGTGCCAGCGGGCCGACAGGGGGCTATCAGCCCCAGCATTTT; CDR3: CASGPTGGYQPQHF
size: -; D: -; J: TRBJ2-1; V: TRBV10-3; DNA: TGTGCCATCAGTGAGATGCGGGGAAATGAGCAGTTCTTC; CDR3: CAISEMRGNEQFF
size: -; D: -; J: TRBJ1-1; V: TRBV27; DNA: TGTGCCAGCAGTATAAACAGATTAATAATGAACACTGAAGCTTTCTTT; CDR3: CASSINRLIMNTEAFF
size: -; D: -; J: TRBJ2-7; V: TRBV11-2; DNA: TGTGCCAGCAGCTTAGCCGGGGTCAAGATCCTCGAGCAGTACTTC; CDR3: CASSLAGVKILEQYF
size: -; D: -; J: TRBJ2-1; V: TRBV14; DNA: TGTGCCAGCAGCCAAGCTAGCGCCTACAATGAGCAGTTCTTC; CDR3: CASSQASAYNEQFF
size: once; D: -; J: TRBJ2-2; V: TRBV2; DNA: TGTGCCAGCAGGGTCAGTTACACCGGGGAGCTGTTTTTT; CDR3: CASRVSYTGELFF
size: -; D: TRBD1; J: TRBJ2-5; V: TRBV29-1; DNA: TGCAGCGTTGCCCGGGACAGTGTGGAGACCCAGTACTTC; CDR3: CSVARDSVETQYF
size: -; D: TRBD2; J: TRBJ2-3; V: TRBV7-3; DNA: TGTGCCAGCAGCCGAGCGGGGGGGTCCACAGATACGCAGTATTTT; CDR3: CASSRAGGSTDTQYF
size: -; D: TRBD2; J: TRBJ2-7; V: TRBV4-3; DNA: TGCGCCAGCAGCCAAAAGGGACCAGGGACTAGCGGAGCCTACGAGCAGTACTTC; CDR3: CASSQKGPGTSGAYEQYF
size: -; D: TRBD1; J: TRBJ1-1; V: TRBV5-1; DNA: TGCGCCAGCAGCCCCGGGTGGGGGGCAGGGGGTAAAGCTTTCTTT; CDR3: CASSPGWGAGGKAFF
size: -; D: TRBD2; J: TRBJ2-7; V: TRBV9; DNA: TGTGCCAGCAGCGTGAGTGGGACTAGAGATTCTTACGAGCAGTACTTC; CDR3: CASSVSGTRDSYEQYF
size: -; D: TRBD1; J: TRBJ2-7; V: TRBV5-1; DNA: TGCGCCAGCAGCGTGGGACAGGGCAACGAGCAGTACTTC; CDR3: CASSVGQGNEQYF